This T cell receptor beta chain was sequenced during a study of blood T cell repertoires in COVID-19. Study context: The samples span acute and convalescent COVID-19 from the United States, Italy and Spain. T cells, B-cell-depleted T cells, or PBMCs supplied cDNA or gDNA.

Per the original methods: Estimated nucleated cell counts came from reference gene primer amplification. Only in-frame clones appear in the TCRdb table, and some are missing; sequencing was by immunoSEQ multiplex PCR. V, J and clone size derive from that table, while D and trimming were established from the DNA sequence. This sample has some 57,000 clones, with 70% to 90% found just once. V was clipped by 5 bases and J by 0 bases, with 10 bases between them. This CDR3 comprises 14 residues. From germline, CDR1 is SGHVS and CDR2 FQNEAQ. This TCR was recovered from a man between 60 and 75 years old with acute or convalescent COVID-19. The sequenced sample was peripheral blood. The chain uses TRBV7-8 and TRBJ1-1, with D tentatively TRBD1 (5 bases). CDR3: CASSKQELNTEAFF. The CDR3 DNA reads as TGTGCCAGCAGCAAACAGGAATTGAACACTGAAGCTTTCTTT.